This TCR beta chain was recovered during a study of cytomegalovirus exposure and HLA in healthy donors (dated by TCRdb to 2017 to 2019). About the full investigation: A later analysis indicated that the 110 or so validation repertoires were generated on the platform also employed for the 666 repertoires of the first cohort. A separate validation cohort of 90 to 150 different subjects was used in addition to the roughly 640-subject first cohort. The study aimed to test whether cataloging public T cell receptors could reveal signatures of past pathogen exposure. To predict cytomegalovirus infection status, the study brought together high-throughput TCR immunosequencing, statistical association of individual TCRs with disease status, and machine learning.

The germline V gene specifies LGHNA as CDR1 and YSLEER as CDR2. A distance of 14 bases separates the germline ends of V and J, which lose 1 base and 11 bases respectively. Measured from the cysteine to the phenylalanine, the CDR3 is 13 residues long. CDR3 DNA only is kept here, 39 bases in frame from base 1. As concerns this clone: The antigen it binds to is not known. There are no base qualities to consult, and no much larger clone falls within one base.

The donors belonged to the validation cohort of 120 subjects, which was separate from the approximately 700-subject first cohort. Receptor libraries were prepared by the immunoSEQ multiplex PCR assay. The authors' pipeline ran thus. A statistical classification framework was built to diagnose cytomegalovirus status from the catalog of TCR beta chain sequences. What TCRdb holds here is the immuneACCESS table cut down to in-frame rearrangements. Part of the clones is not present; checked against another copy, under half of the missing clones reflect an unresolved V gene, and the others are unexplained. The V and J calls and the clone size are those of that table, but D and trimming were determined from the DNA. Recorded for this sample are about 150,000 clones; about 88% of them occurred a single time. Approximately 20% of the sample lies in the top ten. On the study overall, not on this receptor specifically: The authors suggested that the approach could potentially be extended to other disease states and immunological phenotypes. A later analysis lacked HLA typing for the validation cohort, so it scored co-occurrence in that cohort across all 130 or so repertoires. The classifier was reported to diagnose cytomegalovirus status with high specificity and sensitivity in both the original cohort and the validation cohort. Most TCR sequences were seen in very few donors, while some public TCRs were found in many individuals. Of the cluster scores, roughly 95% were above 0 in a later analysis, which found that TCRs clustered in the first cohort also tended to co-occur in the approximately 130 validation repertoires. Three of the identified cytomegalovirus-associated TCR beta chains were confirmed in vitro to be specific for cytomegalovirus antigens. A total of around 150 TCR beta chains were listed by the study as associated with cytomegalovirus.

The V and J genes are TRBV4-3 and TRBJ1-1, with a weak D call of TRBD1 (5 bases match). Material for sequencing was PBMCs. The clonotype originates from a young man in good health and CMV-seropositive. The nucleotides are TGCGCCAGCAGCCAAGCTCAGTCGGGGGAGGCTTTCTTT. The encoded protein is CASSQAQSGEAFF.